The next 3 T cell receptor beta chains were all read from a single sample in a study of blood T cell repertoires in COVID-19 (dated by TCRdb to the early 2020s). To prepare the library, the immunoSEQ multiplex PCR assay was applied. Here the immuneACCESS table is served through TCRdb, limited to in-frame sequences with V and J called. Missing clones are a known gap in these copies; in checked studies unresolved V genes cover under half, and the rest lacks a known reason. The sample table contains just over 95,000 clones; only one count was recorded for about 80% of them. 3.5% to 5% of the sample rests with the top ten. What was sequenced was peripheral blood. These receptors were collected from a man aged 60-69 years with acute or convalescent COVID-19.

This chain connects TRBV18 to TRBJ1-4; 7 positions match TRBD1. The V and J ends lost 4 bases and 5 bases, in that order; junction bases with no gene match: 16. The germline CDR1 and CDR2 sequences are KGHSH and LQKENI. The CDR3 loop spans 18 amino acids. CDR3 amino acids: CASSLMSFTGAKNEKLFF. The CDR3 DNA follows: TGTGCCAGCTCACTAATGTCCTTTACAGGGGCGAAGAATGAAAAACTGTTTTTT.

The chain has TRBV6-1 and TRBJ2-1; 7 nucleotides align to TRBD1. V was clipped by 0 bases and J by 5 bases; unmatched bases: 10. This CDR3 is built from 17 residues. Germline V gives CDR1 MNHNS, CDR2 SASEGT. The CDR3 DNA is TGTGCCAGCAGTGAAGCACTTTCAGGGGGTGTGGACAATGAGCAGTTCTTC. It encodes CASSEALSGGVDNEQFF.

The CDR3 sequence is CAWSGVLAGDTQYF. The CDR3 DNA reads TGTGCCTGGAGTGGTGTACTAGCTGGAGATACGCAGTATTTT. V usage is TRBV30 and J usage is TRBJ2-3; possible D gene TRBD2, 6 bases. Germline values: CDR1 GTSNPN, CDR2 SVGIG (reference sequence). Deletions cut 1 base from V and 5 bases from J, with 13 bases between. The CDR3 is made up of 14 amino acids.